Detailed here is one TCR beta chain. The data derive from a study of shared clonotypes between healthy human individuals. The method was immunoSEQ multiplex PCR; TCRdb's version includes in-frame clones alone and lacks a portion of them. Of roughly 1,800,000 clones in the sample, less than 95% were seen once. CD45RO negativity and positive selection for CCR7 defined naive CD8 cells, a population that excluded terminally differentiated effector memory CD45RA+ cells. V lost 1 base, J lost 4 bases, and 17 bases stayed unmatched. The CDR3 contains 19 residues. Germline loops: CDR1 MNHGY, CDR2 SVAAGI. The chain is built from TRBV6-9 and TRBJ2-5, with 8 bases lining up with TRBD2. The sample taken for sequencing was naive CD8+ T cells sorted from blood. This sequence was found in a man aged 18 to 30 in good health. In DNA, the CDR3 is TGTGCCAGCAGTTATTGCGACTCTTTAGCGGGGACTTTGGGAGAGACCCAGTACTTC. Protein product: CASSYCDSLAGTLGETQYF.